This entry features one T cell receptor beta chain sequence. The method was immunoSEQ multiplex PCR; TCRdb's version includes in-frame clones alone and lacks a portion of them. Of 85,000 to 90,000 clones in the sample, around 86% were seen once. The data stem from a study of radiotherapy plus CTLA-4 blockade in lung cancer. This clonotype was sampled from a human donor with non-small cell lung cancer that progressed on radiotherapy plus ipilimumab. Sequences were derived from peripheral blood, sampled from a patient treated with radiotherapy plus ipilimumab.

CDR3 region: CASGLNRGGERAFF. The DNA for the CDR3 is TGTGCTAGTGGTCTAAACAGGGGTGGGGAGAGGGCTTTCTTT. This chain connects TRBV12-5 to TRBJ1-1; 7 nucleotides agree with TRBD1. This CDR3 region has 14 residues. V lost 5 bases and J lost 11; bases outside the gene matches: 14. Germline V gene lookup returns CDR1 LGHNT and CDR2 FRNRAP.